The present T cell receptor beta chain was sequenced within a study of identifying expanded T cells in peripheral blood (dated by TCRdb to about 2019). Turning to the overall study: Four technical replicates, made by sequencing separate aliquots from the same pool of genomic DNA, were compared pairwise. The study at large found these results: Between technical replicates the binomial model flagged roughly 1.2 differentially abundant clones, whereas over around 2 weeks the binomial model flagged about 15 and over about 4 weeks approximately 20. Across all healthy-donor time intervals, the beta-binomial model significantly lowered both the number of clones called differentially abundant and the false-positive rate. Variance in clone template counts between approximately two-week samples significantly increased with total template count across all healthy donors. The authors expected biological variance in healthy repertoires might increase further over much longer intervals such as months to years.

No immune events such as infections were documented for the healthy donors during the collection period. Healthy-donor blood repertoires served as a training cohort to calibrate time-dependent variance in a beta-binomial model of T-cell clone differential abundance. The training cohort comprised about ten healthy donors, 3 female and 7 male. On average the donors were 43 years old, and their ages spanned about 29 to 64 years. Whole blood from each healthy donor was obtained from a commercial supplier and was collected at three time points roughly 13 days apart. For immunosequencing, genomic DNA was extracted from whole blood that had not been sorted. About this clone: It has no known antigen specificity. The input lacks base qualities; no much larger clone sits a single base away.

The immunoSEQ Assay, which uses bias-controlled multiplex PCR amplification of genomic DNA, was used to profile TCRbeta CDR3 regions. In the authors' own workflow: The absolute abundance of each unique TCRbeta CDR3 region was quantified after sequences were collapsed and filtered. Two models were used to test differential abundance: a binomial model (Fisher-equivalent) and a beta-binomial model that adds time-dependent variance fitted from healthy donors. Clones with fewer than 5 combined templates were removed, and a clone was called differentially abundant if the clone's Benjamini-Hochberg FDR was below 0.01. Using the form v = (b*log(k)+a)^2, the beta-binomial variance was modeled as a function of the total template count across the two samples. TCRdb took over this immuneACCESS table, retaining in-frame rearrangements with V and J assigned. Such tables are incomplete; in checked studies, under half of the missing clones stem from an unresolved V gene, and the remainder is unexplained. The DNA gave D and trimming, while V, J and clone size come from that table. This sample lists approximately 75,000 clones; 90% were detected once. 3.3% of the sample is in the top ten clones.

The germline V gene supplies CDR1 ENHRY and CDR2 SYGVKD. The CDR3 has 12 amino acids, counting the end cysteine and phenylalanine. Here the CDR3 DNA is all that survives: 36 bases in frame from base 1. Trimming removed 4 bases from V and 6 bases from J, leaving 10 bases between the germline ends. The sequencing input was blood. The chain was built from TRBV10-3 and TRBJ2-7; the D gene is not confidently resolved. The receptor comes from a person aged 18-70 years in good health. CDR3 region: CAISGTGFEQYF. The sequenced DNA is TGTGCCATCAGTGGGACGGGCTTCGAGCAGTACTTC.